This TCR beta chain was found in a study of T cell responses to AZD1222 COVID-19 vaccine. Findings and caveats of the study: The study sampled repertoires only after the peak T cell response. White British donors predominated, females outnumbered males, and clonal diversity was possibly underestimated. Spike-specific TCRs gained breadth and depth after people received two AZD1222 doses.

Worth noting for this clone: Its antigen is not known.

This table comes from immunoSEQ multiplex PCR, and its TCRdb copy is limited to in-frame clones, with some not included. The profile shows about 150,000 clones, around nine tenths of them singletons. Germline V lookup: CDR1 SGHRS, CDR2 YFSETQ. The CDR3 spans 16 residues. Deletions cut 0 bases from V and 3 bases from J, with 12 bases between. Sequencing used peripheral blood, obtained on day 0 of AZD1222 vaccination. The TCR comes from an adult in good health. This chain uses TRBV5-1 with TRBJ1-4, with D hard to call. The CDR3 region has the DNA TGCGCCAGCAGCTTGGCGCCGGACGGATCTAATGAAAAACTGTTTTTT. It is translated as CASSLAPDGSNEKLFF.